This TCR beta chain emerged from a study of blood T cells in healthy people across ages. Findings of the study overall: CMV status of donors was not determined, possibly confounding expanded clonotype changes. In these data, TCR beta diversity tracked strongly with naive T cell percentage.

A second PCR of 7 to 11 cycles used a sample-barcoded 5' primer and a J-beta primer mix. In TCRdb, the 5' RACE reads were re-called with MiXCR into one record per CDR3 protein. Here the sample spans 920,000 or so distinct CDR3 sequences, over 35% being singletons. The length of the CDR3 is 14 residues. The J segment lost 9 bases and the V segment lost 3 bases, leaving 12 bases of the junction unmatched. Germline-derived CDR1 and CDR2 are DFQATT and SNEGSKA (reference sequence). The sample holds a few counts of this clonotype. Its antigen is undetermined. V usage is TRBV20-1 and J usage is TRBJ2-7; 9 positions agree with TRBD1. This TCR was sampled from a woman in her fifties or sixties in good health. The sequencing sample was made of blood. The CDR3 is CSASGRTGEIGQYF. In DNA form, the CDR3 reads TGCAGTGCTAGTGGGAGGACAGGGGAGATCGGGCAGTACTTC.